Following are 14 T cell receptor beta chains from one sample sequenced in a study of blood T cell repertoires in COVID-19. Some clones are missing from TCRdb's copy, which holds only in-frame ones; the method was immunoSEQ multiplex PCR. Here the sample spans 150,000 to 200,000 clones, over 75% being singletons. Sequences were obtained from PBMCs or T cells enriched from blood (not recorded which). The receptors were gathered from a man aged 40-49 years who had recovered from COVID-19.

This chain joins TRBV24-1 and TRBJ2-2; a possible D gene is TRBD1 (5 bases). Germline V gives CDR1 KGHDR, CDR2 SFDVKD. With 10 bases removed from V and 6 bases from J, the gap between germline ends came to 17 bases. This CDR3 contains 14 residues. The CDR3 bases are TGTGCCACATCTGACAGAGGAGCCGCCGGGGAGCTGTTTTTT. It encodes CATSDRGAAGELFF.

This clone was seen just once. The chain recombines TRBV29-1 with TRBJ2-5, with 7 bases matching TRBD1. The CDR3 consists of 14 residues. V shed 5 bases, J shed 5 bases, and the junction held 11 bases outside the gene matches. Germline-derived CDR1 and CDR2 are SQVTM and ANQGSEA. The DNA for the CDR3 is TGCAGCGTTTCCCGCCAGGGGGTTCGGGAGACCCAGTACTTC. Its translation is CSVSRQGVRETQYF.

CDR3 nucleotides: TGTGCCACCAGCAAAGGCCGGGGAAGAGAGCAGCCCCAGCATTTT. This translates into CATSKGRGREQPQHF. This chain links TRBV15 with TRBJ1-5, with D uncertain. CDR1 LNHNV and CDR2 YYDKDF come from the germline V gene (reference sequence). The CDR3 sequence is 15 residues long. V shed 4 bases and J shed 7 bases, with 17 bases lying between them.

V is TRBV9 and J is TRBJ2-7; a weak D match, TRBD1 (5 bases). Trimming stripped 4 bases from V and 3 bases from J, with 8 bases between. Germline V gene lookup returns CDR1 SGDLS and CDR2 YYNGEE. This CDR3 comprises 12 residues. The CDR3 here is CASSSDSYEQYF. The CDR3 region has the DNA TGTGCCAGCAGCTCAGACAGCTACGAGCAGTACTTC.

The chain combines TRBV5-8 with TRBJ1-4; 10 bases agree with TRBD1. After removal of 7 bases from V and 6 bases from J, the junction contained 6 bases not matched to a gene. CDR1 is SGHTS, CDR2 YDEGEE, per germline. The CDR3 runs 14 residues. CDR3 protein: CASSTGQGYEKLFF. CDR3 nucleotide sequence: TGTGCCAGCTCCACGGGACAGGGGTATGAAAAACTGTTTTTT.

V and J are TRBV2 and TRBJ1-4; D uncertain. The germline V and J ends were trimmed by 4 bases and 7 bases, with 16 bases remaining between them. Germline V CDR1 and CDR2: SNHLY, FYNNEI. The CDR3 runs 15 residues. CDR3: CASSANRERGEKLFF. CDR3 DNA: TGTGCCAGCAGTGCGAACCGGGAACGTGGTGAAAAACTGTTTTTT.

This sequence joins TRBV3-1 (or the pseudogene TRBV3-2) and TRBJ2-7; 7 positions match TRBD1. CDR3 length equals 14 residues. J was trimmed by 2 bases and V by 3 bases; bases with no gene match: 4. Germline CDR1 and CDR2: LGHDT and YNNKEL (reference sequence). This chain's CDR3 is CASSQATGAYEQYF. Here the CDR3 DNA reads TGTGCCAGCAGCCAGGCAACAGGGGCCTACGAGCAGTACTTC.

This clone was picked up one time. The J gene is TRBJ2-6, the V gene TRBV5-1; D call uncertain. The V and J ends lost 4 bases and 0 bases respectively, with 8 bases between them. Germline-derived CDR1 and CDR2 are SGHRS and YFSETQ. The CDR3 length is 15 residues. The CDR3 reads CASSPQISGANVLTF. The DNA for the CDR3 is TGCGCCAGCAGCCCACAAATCTCTGGGGCCAACGTCCTGACTTTC.

This clone was recorded a few times. The rearrangement links TRBV5-1 to TRBJ1-6, with D unclear. The V and J ends lost 0 bases and 8 bases respectively, with 15 bases between them. The length of the CDR3 is 16 residues. The V gene's germline CDR1 is SGHRS and CDR2 YFSETQ. CDR3 coding DNA: TGCGCCAGCAGCTTGGACGTGGGCAGTACGCATTCACCCCTCCACTTT. This gives the protein CASSLDVGSTHSPLHF.

This clone was counted only a few times. The rearrangement joins TRBV10-3 to TRBJ2-2, with D tentatively TRBD1 (5 bases). Germline V gene lookup returns CDR1 ENHRY and CDR2 SYGVKD. Trimming shortened V by 4 bases and J by 4 bases, and 13 bases separated the two germline ends. The CDR3 sequence is 15 residues long. The CDR3 nucleotides are TGTGCCATCAGTGGACAGAAAGCAGGCACCGGGGAGCTGTTTTTT. It translates to CAISGQKAGTGELFF.

The chain joins TRBV5-1 to TRBJ2-7; 14 positions match TRBD2. The CDR3 consists of 17 residues. Germline CDR1 and CDR2: SGHRS and YFSETQ. V lost 4 bases to trimming and J lost 4 bases; unmatched junction nucleotides: 10. CDR3 amino acids: CASSPSGLAGGQYEQYV. The CDR3 bases are TGCGCCAGCAGCCCCTCCGGACTAGCGGGGGGACAATACGAGCAGTACGTC.

On this clone itself: One junction end does not reproduce the germline sequence, and a read error may be involved. V and J are TRBV5-4 and TRBJ2-2; possible D gene TRBD1, 7 bases. Per the germline V gene, CDR1 is SGHNT and CDR2 is YYREEE (reference sequence). The length of the CDR3 is 15 residues. CDR3 sequence: CASSLAGGGTGELFF. For the CDR3, the DNA is TGTGCCAGCAGTTTGGCAGGGGGAGGCACCGGGGAGCTGTTTTTT. The full variable domain, completed using reference TRBV5-4 and TRBJ2-2, is ETGVTQSPTHLIKTRGQQVTLRCSSQSGHNTVSWYQQALGQGPQFIFQYYREEENGRGNFPPRFSGLQFPNYSSELNVNALELDDSALYLCASSLAGGGTGELFFGEGSRLTVL.

This chain uses TRBV6-5 with TRBJ1-6; D is undetermined. The CDR3 loop spans 12 amino acids. From germline, CDR1 is MNHEY and CDR2 SVGAGI. Deletions cut 2 bases from V and 9 bases from J, with 5 bases between. The CDR3 DNA reads as TGTGCCAGCAGTTACCTGAGTTCACCCCTCCACTTT. Its translation is CASSYLSSPLHF.

V gene TRBV2 combines with J gene TRBJ1-6; D perhaps matches TRBD1 (5 bases). Trimming stripped 2 bases from V and 8 bases from J, with 10 bases between. Germline values: CDR1 SNHLY, CDR2 FYNNEI. The CDR3 totals 14 residues. The CDR3 reads CASSEQGLDSPLHF. The CDR3 coding sequence is TGTGCCAGCAGTGAACAGGGATTGGATTCACCCCTCCACTTT. The full variable domain, with the rest looked up from reference TRBV2 and TRBJ1-6, is EPEVTQTPSHQVTQMGQEVILRCVPISNHLYFYWYRQILGQKVEFLVSFYNNEISEKSEIFDDQFSVERPDGSNFTLKIRSTKLEDSAMYFCASSEQGLDSPLHFGNGTRLTVT.